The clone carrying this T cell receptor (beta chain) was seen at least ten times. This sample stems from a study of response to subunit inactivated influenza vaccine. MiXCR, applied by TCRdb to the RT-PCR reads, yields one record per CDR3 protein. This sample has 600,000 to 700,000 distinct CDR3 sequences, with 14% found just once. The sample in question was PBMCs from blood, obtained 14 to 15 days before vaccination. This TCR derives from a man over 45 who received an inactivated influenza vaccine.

The CDR3 DNA follows: TGTGCCAGCAGTTTAGCGTGGGGGAGCTACGAGCAGTACTTC. This gives the protein CASSLAWGSYEQYF. The rearrangement uses TRBV12-3 or TRBV12-4 and TRBJ2-7; D is possibly TRBD1 or TRBD2 (5 bases each). The CDR3 consists of 14 residues. Between the trimmed V and J ends, which lost 0 bases and 3 bases, there was a span of 9 bases.